This T cell receptor (beta chain) is from a study of blood T cells in healthy people across ages. Study summary: Every two T cells gave about one barcoded beta molecule via template switching.

This clonotype was counted a single time. Its antigen remains unknown. Primed by a sample-barcoded 5' primer and a J-beta primer mix, a second PCR proceeded for about 7 to 12 cycles. TCRdb passed the 5' RACE reads through MiXCR, listing each CDR3 protein once. The repertoire holds some 800,000 distinct CDR3 sequences, with approximately 25% as singletons. Study-level findings and limits: Naive CD4+ cell counts and diversity both ran higher in long-lived than in aged donors.

Trimming cost V 5 bases and J 6 bases, with 19 bases left between them. Germline CDR1 and CDR2: LNHNV and YYDKDF (reference sequence). The CDR3 spans 15 residues. A further study also used this sample, focusing on T cells of mothers and their children. That source reports: Three healthy Caucasian mothers served as donors, and their six children did as well. Per child, 3 million or so TCR beta CDR3 reads were obtained, against over 9.5 million per mother.

This chain uses TRBV15 with TRBJ1-2; D is unresolved. This TCR came from a boy younger than 18 in good health. Source material: blood. CDR3: CATSSKPGPSDGYTF. The CDR3 DNA reads as TGTGCCACCAGCTCGAAGCCGGGTCCTAGCGATGGCTACACCTTC.